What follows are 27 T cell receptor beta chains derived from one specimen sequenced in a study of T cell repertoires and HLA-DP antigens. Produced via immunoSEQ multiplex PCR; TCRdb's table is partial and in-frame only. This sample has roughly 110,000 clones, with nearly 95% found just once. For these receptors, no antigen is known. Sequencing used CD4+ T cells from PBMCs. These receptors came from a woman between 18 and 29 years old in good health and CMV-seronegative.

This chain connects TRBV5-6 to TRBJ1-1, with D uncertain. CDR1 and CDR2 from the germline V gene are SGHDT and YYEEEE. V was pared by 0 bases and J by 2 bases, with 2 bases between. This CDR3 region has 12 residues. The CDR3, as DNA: TGTGCCAGCAGCTTGGTCAACACTGAAGCTTTCTTT. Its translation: CASSLVNTEAFF.

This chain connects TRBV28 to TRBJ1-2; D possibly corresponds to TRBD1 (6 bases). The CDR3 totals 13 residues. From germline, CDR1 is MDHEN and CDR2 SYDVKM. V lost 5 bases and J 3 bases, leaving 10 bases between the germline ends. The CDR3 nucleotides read TGTGCCAGCAGTCTGGGGGCACACTATGGCTACACCTTC. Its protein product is CASSLGAHYGYTF.

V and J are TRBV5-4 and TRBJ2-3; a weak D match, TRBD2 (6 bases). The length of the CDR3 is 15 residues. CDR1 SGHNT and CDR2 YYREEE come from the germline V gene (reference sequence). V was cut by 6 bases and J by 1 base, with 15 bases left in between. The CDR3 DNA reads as TGTGCCAGCACCAGGGACGGGGGAGGCACAGATACGCAGTATTTT. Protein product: CASTRDGGGTDTQYF.

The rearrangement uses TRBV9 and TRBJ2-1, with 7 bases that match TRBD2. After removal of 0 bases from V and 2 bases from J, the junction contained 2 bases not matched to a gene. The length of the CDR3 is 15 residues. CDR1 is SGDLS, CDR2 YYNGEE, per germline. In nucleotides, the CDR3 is TGTGCCAGCAGCGTAGGACTAGCACCCTACAATGAGCAGTTCTTC. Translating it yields CASSVGLAPYNEQFF.

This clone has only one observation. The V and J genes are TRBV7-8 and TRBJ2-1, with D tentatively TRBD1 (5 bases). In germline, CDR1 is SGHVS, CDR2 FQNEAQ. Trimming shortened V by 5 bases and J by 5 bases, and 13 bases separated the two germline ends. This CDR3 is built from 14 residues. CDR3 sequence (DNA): TGTGCCAGCAGCGCACCCAGGGATAACAATGAGCAGTTCTTC. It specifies CASSAPRDNNEQFF.

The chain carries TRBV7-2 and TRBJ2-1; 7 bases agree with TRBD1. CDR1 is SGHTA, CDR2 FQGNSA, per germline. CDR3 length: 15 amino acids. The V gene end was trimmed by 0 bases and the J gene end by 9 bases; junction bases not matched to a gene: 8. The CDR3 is CASSLAGTASREQFF. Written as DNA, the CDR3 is TGTGCCAGCAGCTTAGCTGGGACAGCAAGTCGTGAGCAGTTCTTC.

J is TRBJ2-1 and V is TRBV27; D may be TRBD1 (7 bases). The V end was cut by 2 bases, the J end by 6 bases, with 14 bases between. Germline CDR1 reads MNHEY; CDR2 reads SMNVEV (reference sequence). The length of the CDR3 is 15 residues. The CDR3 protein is CASSLRAGGSNEQFF. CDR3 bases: TGTGCCAGCAGTTTAAGGGCAGGGGGGTCCAATGAGCAGTTCTTC.

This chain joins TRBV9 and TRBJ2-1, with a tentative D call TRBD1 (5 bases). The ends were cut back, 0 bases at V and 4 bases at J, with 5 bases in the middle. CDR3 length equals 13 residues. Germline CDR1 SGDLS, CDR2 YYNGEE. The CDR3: CASSVGQYNEQFF. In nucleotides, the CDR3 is TGTGCCAGCAGCGTAGGACAGTACAATGAGCAGTTCTTC.

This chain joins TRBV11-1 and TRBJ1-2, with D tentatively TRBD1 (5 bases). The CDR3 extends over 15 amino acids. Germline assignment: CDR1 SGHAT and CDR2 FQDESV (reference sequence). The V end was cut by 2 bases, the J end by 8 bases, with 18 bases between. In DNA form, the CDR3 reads TGTGCCAGCAGCTTATTGGAGGGGTCAGTCTCCGGCTACACCTTC. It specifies CASSLLEGSVSGYTF.

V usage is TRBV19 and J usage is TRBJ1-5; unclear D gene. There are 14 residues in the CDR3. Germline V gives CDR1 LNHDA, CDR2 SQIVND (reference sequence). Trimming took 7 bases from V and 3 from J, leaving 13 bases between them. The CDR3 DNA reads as TGTGCCAGTACCTCAGCAGGATTCAATCAGCCCCAGCATTTT. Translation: CASTSAGFNQPQHF.

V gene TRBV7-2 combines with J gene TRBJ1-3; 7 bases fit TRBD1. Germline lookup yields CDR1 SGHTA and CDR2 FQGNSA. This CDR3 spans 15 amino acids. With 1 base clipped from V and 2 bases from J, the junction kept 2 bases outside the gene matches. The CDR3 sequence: CASSLGTGAGNTIYF. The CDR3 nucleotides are TGTGCCAGCAGCTTAGGGACAGGCGCTGGAAACACCATATATTTT.

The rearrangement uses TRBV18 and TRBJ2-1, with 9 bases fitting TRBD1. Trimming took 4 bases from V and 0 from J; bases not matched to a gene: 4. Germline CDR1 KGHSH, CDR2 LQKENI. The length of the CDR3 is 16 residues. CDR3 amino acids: CASSRDRVSSYNEQFF. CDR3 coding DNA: TGTGCCAGCTCACGGGACAGGGTGAGCTCCTACAATGAGCAGTTCTTC.

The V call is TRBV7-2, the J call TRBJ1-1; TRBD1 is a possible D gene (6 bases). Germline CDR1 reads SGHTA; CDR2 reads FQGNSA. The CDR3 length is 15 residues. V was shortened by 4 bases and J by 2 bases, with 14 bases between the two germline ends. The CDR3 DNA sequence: TGTGCCAGCAGCTCAGGGGACGCGCCAAACACTGAAGCTTTCTTT. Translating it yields CASSSGDAPNTEAFF.

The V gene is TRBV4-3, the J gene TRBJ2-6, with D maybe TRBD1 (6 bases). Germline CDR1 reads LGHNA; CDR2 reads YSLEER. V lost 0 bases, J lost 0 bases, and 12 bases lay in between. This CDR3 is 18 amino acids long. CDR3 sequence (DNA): TGCGCCAGCAGCCAAGAGACTGTGGACAGCTCTGGGGCCAACGTCCTGACTTTC. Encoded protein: CASSQETVDSSGANVLTF.

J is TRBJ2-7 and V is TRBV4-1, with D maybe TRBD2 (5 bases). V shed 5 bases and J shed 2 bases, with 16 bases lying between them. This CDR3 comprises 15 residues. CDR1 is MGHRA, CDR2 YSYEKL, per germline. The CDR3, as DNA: TGCGCCAGCAGCGTCCGATTCGGGATTCCCTACGAGCAGTACTTC. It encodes CASSVRFGIPYEQYF.

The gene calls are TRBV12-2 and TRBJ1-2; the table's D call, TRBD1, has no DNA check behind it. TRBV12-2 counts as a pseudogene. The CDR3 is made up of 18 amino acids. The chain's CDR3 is CASRLVSDRGCIGRGYTF. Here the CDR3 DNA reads TGTGCAAGTCGCTTAGTGTCAGACAGGGGTTGTATCGGTCGGGGCTACACCTTC.

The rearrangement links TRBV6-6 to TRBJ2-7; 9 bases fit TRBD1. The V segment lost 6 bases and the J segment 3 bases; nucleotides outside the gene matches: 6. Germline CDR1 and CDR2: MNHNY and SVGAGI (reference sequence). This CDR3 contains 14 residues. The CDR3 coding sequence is TGTGCCAGCAGGGCCACAGGGGGCGGCTACGAGCAGTACTTC. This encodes CASRATGGGYEQYF.

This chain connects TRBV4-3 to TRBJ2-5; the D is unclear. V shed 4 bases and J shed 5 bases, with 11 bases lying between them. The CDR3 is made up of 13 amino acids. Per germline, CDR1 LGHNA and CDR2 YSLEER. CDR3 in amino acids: CASSLGPAETQYF. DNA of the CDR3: TGCGCCAGCAGCCTTGGACCGGCGGAGACCCAGTACTTC.

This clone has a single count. CDR3 sequence (DNA): TGCAGCGCGGGGGGTAGCAATCAGCCCCAGCATTTT. It encodes CSAGGSNQPQHF. The chain uses TRBV29-1 and TRBJ1-5; D may be TRBD1 (5 bases). The germline V and J ends were trimmed by 7 bases and 0 bases, with 7 bases remaining between them. The CDR3 length is 12 residues. CDR1 is SQVTM and CDR2 is ANQGSEA in the germline V gene.

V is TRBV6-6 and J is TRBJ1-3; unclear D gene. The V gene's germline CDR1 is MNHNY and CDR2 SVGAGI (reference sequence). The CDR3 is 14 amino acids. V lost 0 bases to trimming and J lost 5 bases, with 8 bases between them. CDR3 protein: CASSYSNNRNTIYF. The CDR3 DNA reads TGTGCCAGCAGTTACTCGAATAACAGAAACACCATATATTTT.

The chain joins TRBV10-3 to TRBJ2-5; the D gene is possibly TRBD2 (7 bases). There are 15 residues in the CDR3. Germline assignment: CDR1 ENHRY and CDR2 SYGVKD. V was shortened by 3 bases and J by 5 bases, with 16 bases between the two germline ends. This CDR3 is CAISERGGGRETQYF. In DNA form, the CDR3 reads TGTGCCATCAGTGAAAGAGGGGGAGGGAGGGAGACCCAGTACTTC.

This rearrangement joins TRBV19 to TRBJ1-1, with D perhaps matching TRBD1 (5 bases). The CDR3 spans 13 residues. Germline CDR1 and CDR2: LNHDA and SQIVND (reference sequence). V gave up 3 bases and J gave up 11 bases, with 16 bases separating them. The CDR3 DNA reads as TGTGCCAGTAGTATTAGGACAAAGCAGAGGGCTTTCTTT. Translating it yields CASSIRTKQRAFF. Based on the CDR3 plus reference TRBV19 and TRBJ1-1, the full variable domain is DGGITQSPKYLFRKEGQNVTLSCEQNLNHDAMYWYRQDPGQGLRLIYYSQIVNDFQKGDIAEGYSVSREKKESFPLTVTSAQKNPTAFYLCASSIRTKQRAFFGQGTRLTVV.

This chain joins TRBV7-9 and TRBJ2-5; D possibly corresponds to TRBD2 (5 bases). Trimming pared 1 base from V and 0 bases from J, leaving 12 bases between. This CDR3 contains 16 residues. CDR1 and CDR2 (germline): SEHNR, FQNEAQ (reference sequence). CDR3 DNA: TGTGCCAGCAGCTTAGTAAGCGGATCGAACCAAGAGACCCAGTACTTC. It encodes CASSLVSGSNQETQYF.

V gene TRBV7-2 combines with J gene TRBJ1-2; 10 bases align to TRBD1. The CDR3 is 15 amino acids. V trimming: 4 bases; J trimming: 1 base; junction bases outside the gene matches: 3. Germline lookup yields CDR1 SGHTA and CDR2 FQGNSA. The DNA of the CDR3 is TGTGCCAGCAGCTCCCGGACAGGGGGTAACTATGGCTACACCTTC. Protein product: CASSSRTGGNYGYTF.

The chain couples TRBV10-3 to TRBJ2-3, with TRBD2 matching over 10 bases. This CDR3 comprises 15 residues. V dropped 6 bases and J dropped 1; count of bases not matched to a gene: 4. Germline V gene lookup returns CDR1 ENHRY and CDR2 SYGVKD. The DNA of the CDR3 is TGTGCCATCAGGCCCGGGACTAGCGGCACAGATACGCAGTATTTT. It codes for CAIRPGTSGTDTQYF.

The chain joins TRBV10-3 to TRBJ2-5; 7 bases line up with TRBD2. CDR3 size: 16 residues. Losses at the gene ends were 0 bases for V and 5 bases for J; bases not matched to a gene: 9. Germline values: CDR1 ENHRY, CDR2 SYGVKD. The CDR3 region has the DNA TGTGCCATCAGTGAGTCTGGGACTACAAGAAGGGAGACCCAGTACTTC. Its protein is CAISESGTTRRETQYF.

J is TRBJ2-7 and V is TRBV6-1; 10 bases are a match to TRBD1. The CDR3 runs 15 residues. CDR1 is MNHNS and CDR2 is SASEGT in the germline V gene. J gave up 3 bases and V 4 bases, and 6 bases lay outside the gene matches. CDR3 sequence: CASSVPGQGFYEQYV. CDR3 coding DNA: TGTGCCAGCAGTGTCCCGGGACAGGGGTTCTACGAGCAGTACGTC.